The 29 T cell receptor beta chains in this list originate from one sample, sequenced in a study of T-cell memory formation after mild COVID-19. TCRdb reprocessed the 5' RACE reads via MiXCR and lists one record per CDR3 protein. The sample contains approximately 570,000 distinct CDR3 sequences, roughly 18% of which appear only once. The sequenced sample consisted of PBMCs or a T cell subset sorted from them (not recorded which). The receptors stem from an adult woman who had mild COVID-19 (a few samples of this study predate the infection). Cell type and time point are not known.

Here the CDR3 reads CASSAGLQGMYEQYF. The CDR3 nucleotides read TGTGCCAGCTCCGCCGGTCTACAGGGTATGTACGAGCAGTACTTC. The chain couples TRBV18 to TRBJ2-7; D may be TRBD1 (6 bases). Germline loops: CDR1 KGHSH, CDR2 LQKENI. The V end lost 6 bases, the J end lost 4 bases, and 19 bases lay between the germline ends. CDR3 size: 15 residues.

The chain recombines TRBV11-3 with TRBJ2-3; 9 bases map to TRBD1. CDR3 length: 17 residues. Unmatched junction bases numbered 11, after V lost 5 bases and J lost 2 bases. In germline, CDR1 is SGHNT, CDR2 YENEEA. The CDR3, as DNA: TGTGCCAGCAGCCCACCGAGGACAGGGGTCCCCACAGATACGCAGTATTTT. Protein sequence: CASSPPRTGVPTDTQYF.

This chain connects TRBV18 to TRBJ2-7, with TRBD1 identical over 10 bases. This CDR3 is built from 14 residues. The germline V gene encodes CDR1 KGHSH and CDR2 LQKENI. The V and J ends lost 6 bases and 5 bases, in that order; junction bases with no gene match: 7. This CDR3 is CASSEGTGENEQYF. The CDR3 region has the DNA TGTGCCAGCTCGGAGGGGACAGGGGAGAACGAGCAGTACTTC. The variable domain in full, with the rest retrieved from reference TRBV18 and TRBJ2-7, is NAGVMQNPRHLVRRRGQEARLRCSPMKGHSHVYWYRQLPEEGLKFMVYLQKENIIDESGMPKERFSAEFPKEGPSILRIQQVVRGDSAAYFCASSEGTGENEQYFGPGTRLTVT.

The rearrangement joins TRBV20-1 to TRBJ2-1; no reliable D call. The CDR3 consists of 14 residues. Germline values: CDR1 DFQATT, CDR2 SNEGSKA (reference sequence). V was shortened by 2 bases and J by 5 bases, with 13 bases between the two germline ends. CDR3 sequence: CSARSTIGDNEQFF. The CDR3 DNA follows: TGCAGTGCTAGAAGTACGATAGGCGACAATGAGCAGTTCTTC.

There are many counts of this clonotype. V gene TRBV5-4 combines with J gene TRBJ2-7, with D unresolved. V lost 0 bases, J lost 3 bases, and 22 bases lay in between. This CDR3 is built from 18 residues. Per germline, CDR1 SGHNT and CDR2 YYREEE (reference sequence). CDR3 in DNA: TGTGCCAGCAGCTTGGCGGCGAAGAGGTCGGTGGCACTCTACGAGCAGTACTTC. Its translation: CASSLAAKRSVALYEQYF.

The gene calls are TRBV7-9 and TRBJ1-1, with no clear D. V was cut by 3 bases and J by 6 bases, with 17 bases left in between. Germline assignment: CDR1 SEHNR and CDR2 FQNEAQ (reference sequence). The CDR3 extends over 15 amino acids. The CDR3 bases are TGTGCCAGCAGCTTGATTATCGGACCGCCCCCTGAAGCTTTCTTT. Amino acid sequence: CASSLIIGPPPEAFF.

V gene TRBV6-5 combines with J gene TRBJ1-1; D uncertain. Germline lookup yields CDR1 MNHEY and CDR2 SVGAGI. Trimming cost V 8 bases and J 4 bases, with 11 bases left between them. There are 12 residues in the CDR3. The CDR3 DNA reads TGTGCCAGCCAGTCGGTGGGCACTGAAGCTTTCTTT. Its protein is CASQSVGTEAFF.

The CDR3 sequence: CASSWDRANQPQHF. The CDR3 bases are TGTGCCAGCAGCTGGGACAGGGCAAATCAGCCCCAGCATTTT. The chain recombines TRBV7-2 with TRBJ1-5; 9 bases fit TRBD1. The trim removed 4 bases at V and 4 bases at J, leaving 2 bases unmatched. The CDR3 extends over 14 amino acids. Germline-derived CDR1 and CDR2 are SGHTA and FQGNSA.

This clonotype was seen at least ten times. The rearrangement joins TRBV12-3 or TRBV12-4 to TRBJ2-7; 8 nucleotides align to TRBD2. The CDR3 has 13 residues. V lost 6 bases to trimming and J lost 2 bases; unmatched junction nucleotides: 3. The CDR3 reads CASSTSGTYEQYF. In DNA form, the CDR3 reads TGTGCCAGCAGCACTAGCGGCACCTACGAGCAGTACTTC.

V is TRBV5-6 and J is TRBJ1-5; 7 nucleotides agree with TRBD1. V was pared by 1 base and J by 5 bases, with 6 bases of the junction left unmatched. There are 15 residues in the CDR3. Germline CDR1 reads SGHDT; CDR2 reads YYEEEE. The CDR3 coding sequence is TGTGCCAGCAGCTTGAGGGGGCTGAACCATCAGCCCCAGCATTTT. It encodes CASSLRGLNHQPQHF. The entire variable domain, with the rest obtained from reference TRBV5-6 and TRBJ1-5, is as follows: DAGVTQSPTHLIKTRGQQVTLRCSPKSGHDTVSWYQQALGQGPQFIFQYYEEEERQRGNFPDRFSGHQFPNYSSELNVNALLLGDSALYLCASSLRGLNHQPQHFGDGTRLSIL.

The gene calls are TRBV7-2 and TRBJ2-1; unclear D gene. V lost 1 base to trimming and J lost 9 bases, with 10 bases between them. Germline assignment: CDR1 SGHTA and CDR2 FQGNSA. The CDR3 loop spans 13 amino acids. The CDR3 DNA reads TGTGCCAGCAGCTTAGATGGCTTTGGTGAGCAGTTCTTC. This sequence encodes CASSLDGFGEQFF. The entire variable domain, with the rest obtained from reference TRBV7-2 and TRBJ2-1, is as follows: GAGVSQSPSNKVTEKGKDVELRCDPISGHTALYWYRQSLGQGLEFLIYFQGNSAPDKSGLPSDRFSAERTGGSVSTLTIQRTQQEDSAVYLCASSLDGFGEQFFGPGTRLTVL.

This clonotype appeared a few times. The V gene is TRBV7-2, the J gene TRBJ2-5; D gene ambiguous. The CDR3 length is 14 residues. V was clipped by 1 base and J by 5 bases, with 11 bases between them. Per the germline V gene, CDR1 is SGHTA and CDR2 is FQGNSA. CDR3 bases: TGTGCCAGCAGCTTAGACCTCGAGGTTGAGACCCAGTACTTC. Its protein product is CASSLDLEVETQYF.

The chain uses TRBV12-3 or TRBV12-4 and TRBJ2-5; 11 nucleotides line up with TRBD2. The length of the CDR3 is 15 residues. The V and J ends lost 3 bases and 4 bases, in that order; junction bases with no gene match: 4. The CDR3 region is CASSFTSGGGETQYF. The CDR3, as DNA: TGTGCCAGCAGTTTTACTAGCGGGGGAGGAGAGACCCAGTACTTC.

The rearrangement uses TRBV24-1 and TRBJ2-1, with TRBD1 matching 9 bases. V gave up 1 base and J gave up 4 bases; unmatched junction bases: 4. The germline V gene has CDR1 KGHDR and CDR2 SFDVKD. The CDR3 totals 16 residues. CDR3 sequence (DNA): TGTGCCACCAGTGATTTATCGGACAGGGGATACAATGAGCAGTTCTTC. Protein: CATSDLSDRGYNEQFF.

The table lists this clonotype with many counts. This chain joins TRBV4-2 and TRBJ2-5; D possibly corresponds to TRBD1 (5 bases). Trimming stripped 0 bases from V and 1 base from J, with 18 bases between. This CDR3 is built from 18 residues. Germline V CDR1 and CDR2: LGHNA, YNFKEQ. The CDR3 sequence is CASSQESVQGNPQETQYF. As DNA, the CDR3 is TGTGCCAGCAGCCAAGAGTCAGTTCAGGGAAACCCCCAAGAGACCCAGTACTTC.

This clonotype has just a few counts. V is TRBV29-1 and J is TRBJ1-2, with D tentatively TRBD1 (5 bases). Germline V gene lookup returns CDR1 SQVTM and CDR2 ANQGSEA. This CDR3 is 15 amino acids long. Trimming left V 2 bases short and J 4 bases short, with 17 bases between. CDR3 nucleotides: TGCAGCGTTGAAATGGTGAGACAGATGGGCTATGGCTACACCTTC. This gives the protein CSVEMVRQMGYGYTF.

This clonotype was detected a few times. This chain's CDR3 is CASSPMTSGGENTQYF. CDR3 DNA: TGTGCCAGCAGTCCGATGACTAGCGGGGGGGAAAATACGCAGTATTTT. The chain carries TRBV12-3 or TRBV12-4 and TRBJ2-3; 14 bases fit TRBD2. V shed 5 bases, J shed 7 bases, and the junction held 8 bases outside the gene matches. The CDR3 loop spans 16 amino acids.

The chain carries TRBV9 and TRBJ2-2, with TRBD2 matching over 7 bases. CDR1 is SGDLS and CDR2 is YYNGEE in the germline V gene. The ends lost 0 bases at V and 6 bases at J; junction bases unmatched: 11. This CDR3 contains 17 residues. The CDR3 loop is CASSVDYLGGRPGELFF. In DNA, the CDR3 is TGTGCCAGCAGCGTAGACTATCTGGGGGGGAGGCCCGGGGAGCTGTTTTTT.

The table lists this clonotype with many counts. V usage is TRBV5-1 and J usage is TRBJ2-2; tentative D call: TRBD1 (5 bases). CDR3 length: 16 amino acids. The germline gives CDR1 SGHRS, CDR2 YFSETQ. V was trimmed by 2 bases and J by 1 base, leaving 12 bases between them. The DNA of the CDR3 is TGCGCCAGCAGCTTAACTGGGGCCCTGAACACCGGGGAGCTGTTTTTT. Translating gives CASSLTGALNTGELFF.

This clonotype has just a few counts. The chain is built from TRBV18 and TRBJ1-5; D is undetermined. The germline V gene has CDR1 KGHSH and CDR2 LQKENI. V was clipped by 0 bases and J by 6 bases, with 9 bases between them. The CDR3 has 14 residues. The CDR3 sequence is CASSPPSGVQPQHF. DNA for the CDR3: TGTGCCAGCTCACCACCGTCCGGAGTTCAGCCCCAGCATTTT.

This rearrangement joins TRBV29-1 to TRBJ1-2; 8 positions agree with TRBD1. This CDR3 contains 14 residues. The J segment lost 8 bases and the V segment lost 6 bases, leaving 14 bases of the junction unmatched. Germline-derived CDR1 and CDR2 are SQVTM and ANQGSEA. CDR3 nucleotides: TGCAGCGTGACAATCGACAGGGGAATATACGGCTACACCTTC. This translates into CSVTIDRGIYGYTF.

This clonotype was observed a handful of times. The chain carries TRBV18 and TRBJ1-1; D unclear. Germline V CDR1 and CDR2: KGHSH, LQKENI. CDR3 size: 15 residues. V lost 2 bases, J lost 1 base, and 11 bases lay in between. CDR3 amino acids: CASSPSVDRNTEAFF. The CDR3 nucleotides are TGTGCCAGCTCACCATCCGTAGATAGGAACACTGAAGCTTTCTTT.

The V call is TRBV19, the J call TRBJ1-5; 7 nucleotides agree with TRBD1. The CDR3 runs 17 residues. V trimming: 1 base; J trimming: 1 base; junction bases outside the gene matches: 7. CDR1 LNHDA and CDR2 SQIVND come from the germline V gene (reference sequence). The CDR3 spells CASSIGRQGPSNQPQHF. The CDR3 region has the DNA TGTGCCAGTAGTATAGGGAGACAGGGCCCAAGCAATCAGCCCCAGCATTTT. The full variable domain, its missing parts supplied by reference TRBV19 and TRBJ1-5, is DGGITQSPKYLFRKEGQNVTLSCEQNLNHDAMYWYRQDPGQGLRLIYYSQIVNDFQKGDIAEGYSVSREKKESFPLTVTSAQKNPTAFYLCASSIGRQGPSNQPQHFGDGTRLSIL.

The genes are TRBV7-9 and TRBJ2-1; possibly TRBD2 for D (5 bases). The CDR3 extends over 16 amino acids. Between the trimmed V and J ends, which lost 5 bases and 0 bases, there was a span of 14 bases. Per germline, CDR1 SEHNR and CDR2 FQNEAQ (reference sequence). CDR3 loop: CASSPREGSSYNEQFF. The CDR3 DNA follows: TGTGCCAGCAGCCCAAGAGAGGGATCCTCCTACAATGAGCAGTTCTTC. The complete variable domain, with remaining parts taken from reference TRBV7-9 and TRBJ2-1, reads DTGVSQNPRHKITKRGQNVTFRCDPISEHNRLYWYRQTLGQGPEFLTYFQNEAQLEKSRLLSDRFSAERPKGSFSTLEIQRTEQGDSAMYLCASSPREGSSYNEQFFGPGTRLTVL.

This clonotype came up a few times. This chain joins TRBV29-1 and TRBJ2-3, with 7 nucleotides matching TRBD2. CDR3 length: 14 amino acids. CDR1 is SQVTM, CDR2 ANQGSEA, per germline. The junction had 4 bases not matched to a gene; V was cut back by 4 bases and J by 0 bases. CDR3: CSVVLAVSTDTQYF. The CDR3, as DNA: TGCAGCGTTGTTCTAGCGGTTAGCACAGATACGCAGTATTTT.

The rearrangement links TRBV19 to TRBJ1-1; D call uncertain. Germline CDR1 reads LNHDA; CDR2 reads SQIVND (reference sequence). The CDR3 has 14 residues. Trimming left V 3 bases short and J 0 bases short, with 8 bases between. CDR3 amino acids: CASSIIGLNTEAFF. CDR3 nucleotide sequence: TGTGCCAGTAGTATCATCGGATTGAACACTGAAGCTTTCTTT.

V usage is TRBV12-3 or TRBV12-4 and J usage is TRBJ2-5; the D is unclear. The CDR3 is 13 amino acids. V was shortened by 1 base and J by 10 bases, with 13 bases between the two germline ends. CDR3: CASSLGSRRDQYF. CDR3 DNA: TGTGCCAGCAGTTTAGGCAGCCGAAGGGACCAGTACTTC.

This chain joins TRBV6-5 and TRBJ1-2; possibly TRBD1 for D (6 bases). Germline V gene lookup returns CDR1 MNHEY and CDR2 SVGAGI. The CDR3 consists of 16 residues. V dropped 3 bases and J dropped 1 base, with 15 bases sitting between them. In nucleotides, the CDR3 is TGTGCCAGCAGTTATTTTGGGGTGGACAGTAACTATGGCTACACCTTC. Its translation is CASSYFGVDSNYGYTF.

The chain recombines TRBV27 with TRBJ2-2; possible D gene TRBD1, 5 bases. CDR1 and CDR2 from the germline V gene are MNHEY and SMNVEV (reference sequence). The CDR3 has 16 amino acids. V gave up 6 bases and J gave up 0 bases, with 14 bases separating them. This chain's CDR3 is CASSHPLQANTGELFF. DNA of the CDR3: TGTGCCAGCAGCCACCCACTACAGGCGAACACCGGGGAGCTGTTTTTT.